These 22 T cell receptor beta chains originate from one sample sequenced in a study of shared clonotypes between healthy human individuals. The repertoire was sequenced with immunoSEQ multiplex PCR; TCRdb's copy has only in-frame clones and lacks some. In the table there are approximately 2.1 million clones, about 92% of which are singletons. The sequenced sample consisted of naive CD4+ T cells from PBMCs. Subset denoted: CD45RA+ positively selected. The receptor set was obtained from a man younger than 30 in good health. Some clones in this sample may be carry-over from other donors' samples.

The rearrangement links TRBV11-2 to TRBJ2-1; D ambiguous. CDR3 size: 14 residues. Germline lookup yields CDR1 SGHAT and CDR2 FQNNGV. Trimming stripped 2 bases from V and 7 bases from J, with 12 bases between. The CDR3 DNA sequence: TGTGCCAGCAGCTTAAATGGGGAAGGGAATGAGCAGTTCTTC. It encodes CASSLNGEGNEQFF.

The rearrangement uses TRBV28 and TRBJ1-5; TRBD1 might be the D (5 bases). Trimming removed 9 bases at V and 0 bases at J, with 12 bases between. CDR1 and CDR2 (germline): MDHEN, SYDVKM. The CDR3 is 14 residues long. The CDR3 nucleotides are TGTGCCAGTGGTGGGGACTATAGCAATCAGCCCCAGCATTTT. Amino acid sequence: CASGGDYSNQPQHF.

V gene TRBV11-2 combines with J gene TRBJ1-1; weak D call: TRBD1 (6 bases). This CDR3 spans 14 amino acids. CDR1 is SGHAT and CDR2 is FQNNGV in the germline V gene. V dropped 3 bases and J dropped 4 bases, with 12 bases sitting between them. CDR3 DNA sequence: TGTGCCAGCAGCTTCGGGGGGCCGAGCACTGAAGCTTTCTTT. Amino acid sequence: CASSFGGPSTEAFF.

The rearrangement links TRBV30 to TRBJ2-3; 8 bases match TRBD2. The junction had 7 bases not matched to a gene; V was cut back by 3 bases and J by 2 bases. This CDR3 comprises 15 residues. Germline assignment: CDR1 GTSNPN and CDR2 SVGIG (reference sequence). The CDR3 reads CAWSRGGGYTDTQYF. In DNA form, the CDR3 reads TGTGCCTGGAGCCGTGGCGGGGGGTACACAGATACGCAGTATTTT.

The chain combines TRBV2 with TRBJ2-7, with TRBD1 matching over 10 bases. J gave up 5 bases and V 6 bases, and 7 bases lay outside the gene matches. CDR3 length: 14 amino acids. Germline V CDR1 and CDR2: SNHLY, FYNNEI. CDR3 protein: CASRAGQGTHEQYF. CDR3 DNA sequence: TGTGCCAGCAGAGCGGGACAGGGGACACACGAGCAGTACTTC.

Comments on this clone: This specimen includes other DNA sequences encoding the same CDR3. The chain uses TRBV2 and TRBJ1-4; tentative D call: TRBD1 (5 bases). This CDR3 spans 14 amino acids. Trimming left V 1 base short and J 8 bases short, with 11 bases between. Germline CDR1 is SNHLY and CDR2 is FYNNEI. In nucleotides, the CDR3 is TGTGCCAGCAGTGAAGGGGGACTCGGGGAAAAACTGTTTTTT. This gives the protein CASSEGGLGEKLFF.

CDR3 in amino acids: CASSRSSGGTYEQYF. In nucleotides, the CDR3 is TGTGCCAGCAGTCGTTCTAGCGGGGGTACCTACGAGCAGTACTTC. V is TRBV6-5 and J is TRBJ2-7; 10 nucleotides line up with TRBD2. From germline, CDR1 is MNHEY and CDR2 SVGAGI. CDR3 size: 15 residues. The V and J ends lost 5 bases and 2 bases, in that order; junction bases with no gene match: 6.

This chain uses TRBV27 with TRBJ2-7; TRBD2 matches 9 bases. Germline CDR1 is MNHEY and CDR2 is SMNVEV (reference sequence). The junction had 9 bases not matched to a gene; V was cut back by 7 bases and J by 2 bases. This CDR3 has 15 amino acids. The CDR3 nucleotides read TGTGCCAGCAAGCCCAGGCTAGCGGGAACCTACGAGCAGTACTTC. This translates into CASKPRLAGTYEQYF.

This clone has just one count. V gene TRBV9 combines with J gene TRBJ2-1; 9 bases align to TRBD1. The CDR3 covers 15 residues. CDR1 is SGDLS and CDR2 is YYNGEE in the germline V gene. Trimming removed 4 bases from V and 4 bases from J; junction bases left unmatched: 6. The CDR3 DNA reads TGTGCCAGCAGCCCGCCGACAGGGGGGTACAATGAGCAGTTCTTC. Translation: CASSPPTGGYNEQFF. Combining the CDR3 with reference TRBV9 and TRBJ2-1 gives the whole variable domain DSGVTQTPKHLITATGQRVTLRCSPRSGDLSVYWYQQSLDQGLQFLIQYYNGEERAKGNILERFSAQQFPDLHSELNLSSLELGDSALYFCASSPPTGGYNEQFFGPGTRLTVL.

V usage is TRBV7-2 and J usage is TRBJ2-2; D could derive from TRBD1 or TRBD2 (6 bases each). CDR1 is SGHTA, CDR2 FQGNSA, per germline. Trimming took off 4 bases at V and 6 bases at J, with 18 bases between the two ends. The CDR3 consists of 16 residues. This CDR3 is CASSSGAPRGAGELFF. The CDR3 DNA is TGTGCCAGCAGCTCGGGGGCTCCGAGGGGGGCCGGGGAGCTGTTTTTT. The whole variable domain, remainder taken from reference TRBV7-2 and TRBJ2-2, is GAGVSQSPSNKVTEKGKDVELRCDPISGHTALYWYRQSLGQGLEFLIYFQGNSAPDKSGLPSDRFSAERTGGSVSTLTIQRTQQEDSAVYLCASSSGAPRGAGELFFGEGSRLTVL.

J is TRBJ2-2 and V is TRBV5-4; 14 bases align to TRBD2. The ends lost 6 bases at V and 4 bases at J; junction bases unmatched: 2. CDR1 SGHNT and CDR2 YYREEE come from the germline V gene (reference sequence). This CDR3 region has 15 residues. CDR3 loop: CASKTSGRATGELFF. The CDR3 DNA reads TGTGCCAGCAAGACTAGCGGGAGGGCCACCGGGGAGCTGTTTTTT.

The gene calls are TRBV10-2 and TRBJ2-4; TRBD1 matches 7 bases. The V gene end was trimmed by 4 bases and the J gene end by 7 bases; junction bases not matched to a gene: 4. Per germline, CDR1 WSHSY and CDR2 SAAADI. This CDR3 contains 13 residues. CDR3 region: CASSVTGDNIQYF. CDR3 in DNA: TGCGCCAGCAGTGTCACAGGGGATAACATTCAGTACTTC.

V usage is TRBV15 and J usage is TRBJ2-1, with D maybe TRBD2 (5 bases). There are 16 residues in the CDR3. With 0 bases removed from V and 5 bases from J, the gap between germline ends came to 14 bases. CDR1 and CDR2 (germline): LNHNV, YYDKDF (reference sequence). The CDR3 is CATSRDQRLTNNEQFF. Written as DNA, the CDR3 is TGTGCCACCAGCAGAGACCAAAGACTAACTAACAATGAGCAGTTCTTC.

The chain is built from TRBV7-2 and TRBJ1-6; TRBD1 aligns across 7 bases. Germline CDR1 is SGHTA and CDR2 is FQGNSA. This CDR3 has 13 residues. V gave up 7 bases and J gave up 7 bases; unmatched junction bases: 4. The CDR3 loop reads CASTTGANSPLHF. The CDR3 DNA is TGTGCCAGCACAACAGGGGCGAATTCACCCCTCCACTTT.

This clone came up once. The V call is TRBV5-5, the J call TRBJ2-1, with TRBD2 matching 7 bases. Losses at the gene ends were 9 bases for V and 7 bases for J; bases not matched to a gene: 22. The germline V gene has CDR1 SGHKS and CDR2 YYEKEE (reference sequence). The CDR3 has 17 residues. CDR3 protein: CATMGRADLRPLNEQFF. The CDR3 region has the DNA TGTGCCACCATGGGGAGGGCTGACCTACGACCTTTAAATGAGCAGTTCTTC.

This chain uses TRBV19 with TRBJ2-3; D is unclear. Per the germline V gene, CDR1 is LNHDA and CDR2 is SQIVND (reference sequence). The CDR3 has 15 residues. V gave up 3 bases and J gave up 6 bases, with 16 bases separating them. CDR3 loop: CASSIRGADRDTQYF. The CDR3 DNA follows: TGTGCCAGTAGTATTAGAGGTGCGGATAGGGATACGCAGTATTTT.

V and J are TRBV2 and TRBJ2-6; tentative D call: TRBD1 (6 bases). This CDR3 has 16 residues. Trimming stripped 7 bases from V and 4 bases from J, with 17 bases between. Germline values: CDR1 SNHLY, CDR2 FYNNEI. CDR3 amino acids: CASTTTGIPGANVLTF. The CDR3 bases are TGTGCCAGCACCACAACAGGGATCCCCGGGGCCAACGTCCTGACTTTC. The complete variable domain, with remaining parts taken from reference TRBV2 and TRBJ2-6, reads EPEVTQTPSHQVTQMGQEVILRCVPISNHLYFYWYRQILGQKVEFLVSFYNNEISEKSEIFDDQFSVERPDGSNFTLKIRSTKLEDSAMYFCASTTTGIPGANVLTFGAGSRLTVL.

With regard to this clone: Additional DNA sequences in this sample encode the identical CDR3. The J gene is TRBJ2-3, the V gene TRBV11-2; D is uncertain. The length of the CDR3 is 11 residues. Trimming stripped 5 bases from V and 2 bases from J, with 2 bases between. Germline loops: CDR1 SGHAT, CDR2 FQNNGV. CDR3: CASSLTDTQYF. The CDR3 bases are TGTGCCAGCAGCCTCACAGATACGCAGTATTTT. The entire variable domain, with the rest obtained from reference TRBV11-2 and TRBJ2-3, is as follows: EAGVAQSPRYKIIEKRQSVAFWCNPISGHATLYWYQQILGQGPKLLIQFQNNGVVDDSQLPKDRFSAERLKGVDSTLKIQPAKLEDSAVYLCASSLTDTQYFGPGTRLTVL.

This clone occurred once. The chain combines TRBV28 with TRBJ2-7; D is ambiguous. V gave up 4 bases and J gave up 0 bases, with 13 bases separating them. The CDR3 consists of 15 residues. The germline CDR1 and CDR2 sequences are MDHEN and SYDVKM. As DNA, the CDR3 is TGTGCCAGCAGTTCAGTCCGCGGTGGCTCCTACGAGCAGTACTTC. It is translated as CASSSVRGGSYEQYF.

The chain links TRBV29-1 to TRBJ1-1, with D unclear. In germline, CDR1 is SQVTM, CDR2 ANQGSEA. This CDR3 is built from 15 residues. V lost 0 bases and J lost 0, with 11 bases in between. The CDR3 DNA reads TGCAGCGTTGAAGAGGTGGGGATTTTGAACACTGAAGCTTTCTTT. It is translated as CSVEEVGILNTEAFF.

J is TRBJ1-1 and V is TRBV4-2, with D maybe TRBD1 (6 bases). This CDR3 region has 16 residues. V was pared by 1 base and J by 4 bases, with 16 bases between. The V gene's germline CDR1 is LGHNA and CDR2 YNFKEQ. In DNA form, the CDR3 reads TGTGCCAGCAGCCAAGCCCGGGACACCAAGACCACTGAAGCTTTCTTT. It codes for CASSQARDTKTTEAFF.

The chain recombines TRBV7-8 with TRBJ2-6; TRBD1 might be the D (5 bases). The CDR3 covers 18 residues. In germline, CDR1 is SGHVS, CDR2 FQNEAQ. Trimming shortened V by 1 base and J by 0 bases, and 13 bases separated the two germline ends. CDR3 loop: CASSLVWGPHSGANVLTF. Here the CDR3 DNA reads TGTGCCAGCAGCTTAGTGTGGGGCCCTCACTCTGGGGCCAACGTCCTGACTTTC.